This T cell receptor beta chain was recovered during a study of blood T cell repertoires in COVID-19. Overall study: Whether acute or convalescent, the COVID-19 samples came from the United States, Italy and Spain. PBMCs, B-cell-depleted T cells, or T cells were the source of the cDNA or gDNA that made up the material.

The V end was cut by 0 bases, the J end by 1 base, with 10 bases between. This CDR3 is built from 15 residues. The germline CDR1 and CDR2 sequences are MNHEY and SVGAGI. Authors' analysis steps: Estimation of nucleated cell counts relied on the amplification of reference gene primers. Some clones are missing from TCRdb's copy, which holds only in-frame ones; the method was immunoSEQ multiplex PCR. The V and J calls and clone size were taken over from that table, and D and trimming were inferred from the DNA. The repertoire holds 210,000 or so clones, with around 78% as singletons. This chain connects TRBV6-5 to TRBJ2-7; possibly TRBD1 for D (6 bases). The receptor comes from a woman aged 80 or over with active or convalescent COVID-19. Specimen: peripheral blood. The CDR3 coding sequence is TGTGCCAGCAGTTACTCTACGCAGGGGTCCTACGAGCAGTACTTC. Its translation: CASSYSTQGSYEQYF.